The 5 T cell receptor beta chains presented below share a single source sample, sequenced in a study of blood T cell repertoires in COVID-19. Assay used: immunoSEQ multiplex PCR; TCRdb lists only in-frame clones, some missing. The data show about 220,000 clones, with 86% seen just once and about 4% held by the top ten. What was sequenced was PBMCs or T cells enriched from blood (not recorded which). The receptors here all came from a woman aged 40 to 50 with acute COVID-19.

V is TRBV2 and J is TRBJ1-5, with D uncertain. The CDR3 extends over 16 amino acids. V gave up 4 bases and J gave up 2 bases, with 15 bases separating them. Germline CDR1 SNHLY, CDR2 FYNNEI. The CDR3 protein is CASSGHPVRGNQPQHF. The CDR3 DNA sequence: TGTGCCAGCAGTGGACATCCCGTGCGTGGCAATCAGCCCCAGCATTTT.

The V gene is TRBV19, the J gene TRBJ1-1; D gene ambiguous. The CDR3 covers 14 residues. Germline lookup yields CDR1 LNHDA and CDR2 SQIVND (reference sequence). The germline V and J ends were trimmed by 7 bases and 0 bases, with 12 bases remaining between them. The CDR3 DNA reads TGTGCCAGTACCCCACTCTTTATGAACACTGAAGCTTTCTTT. Encoded protein: CASTPLFMNTEAFF.

The J gene is TRBJ1-5, the V gene TRBV5-4; 10 nucleotides agree with TRBD1. This CDR3 comprises 15 residues. V lost 4 bases, J lost 3 bases, and 4 bases stayed unmatched. The germline V gene encodes CDR1 SGHNT and CDR2 YYREEE (reference sequence). The CDR3 sequence: CASSPDRGYNQPQHF. Written as DNA, the CDR3 is TGTGCCAGCAGCCCGGACAGGGGGTACAATCAGCCCCAGCATTTT.

This clone was observed a few times. The chain joins TRBV28 to TRBJ1-3; D perhaps matches TRBD1 (5 bases). V was shortened by 3 bases and J by 1 base, with 7 bases between the two germline ends. The CDR3 has 14 amino acids. CDR1 and CDR2 from the germline V gene are MDHEN and SYDVKM. CDR3 amino acids: CASSLGGSGNTIYF. CDR3 DNA sequence: TGTGCCAGCAGTTTGGGGGGATCTGGAAACACCATATATTTT.

J is TRBJ2-7 and V is TRBV7-2; 7 bases are a match to TRBD2. Unmatched junction bases numbered 3, after V lost 1 base and J lost 3 bases. CDR1 and CDR2 (germline): SGHTA, FQGNSA. This CDR3 spans 14 amino acids. CDR3 in amino acids: CASSLGGGFYEQYF. The CDR3 coding sequence is TGTGCCAGCAGCTTAGGGGGGGGTTTCTACGAGCAGTACTTC.